A selection of T cell receptor beta chains follows, all from one sample in a study of type 1 and type 2 diabetes patients. TCRdb reanalysed the multiplex PCR reads using MiXCR and keeps one entry per CDR3 protein. Among a few hundred thousand distinct CDR3 sequences, more than 40% were seen once, and the ten largest hold approximately 14%. Sequenced: peripheral blood mononuclear cells (PBMCs). The receptor source for this set is a young man with type 2 diabetes. Both conserved end residues are part of each CDR3. The D gene is left open where the match is weak. Part of the rows lack a size; the others show once, few, many or a class for expanded clones.

d_call	v_call	clone_size	j_call	cdr3_aa	cdr3_nt
-	TRBV27	-	TRBJ2-2	CASSTPWGAGTGELFF	TGTGCCAGCAGCACCCCCTGGGGGGCGGGCACCGGGGAGCTGTTTTTT
TRBD2	TRBV4-2	-	TRBJ2-2	CASSQRAHGTSGSLLAGELFF	TGTGCCAGCAGCCAAAGGGCCCACGGGACTAGCGGGAGTCTATTGGCCGGGGAGCTGTTTTTT
-	TRBV2	-	TRBJ2-2	CASSEVGIHTGELFF	TGTGCCAGCAGTGAAGTCGGGATCCACACCGGGGAGCTGTTTTTT
-	TRBV29-1	few	TRBJ2-1	CSVVYYNEQFF	TGCAGCGTTGTTTATTACAATGAGCAGTTCTTC
-	TRBV5-1	-	TRBJ1-2	CASSSQGRIGYTF	TGTGCCAGCAGCTCCCAGGGGAGAATCGGCTACACCTTC
-	TRBV19	many	TRBJ1-1	CASSTYQDTEAFF	TGTGCCAGTAGTACCTACCAGGACACTGAAGCTTTCTTT
-	TRBV6-5	-	TRBJ2-2	CASSRQATNTGELFF	TGTGCCAGCAGCCGACAGGCGACGAACACCGGGGAGCTGTTTTTT
-	TRBV27	-	TRBJ2-2	CASSLGGAGFGELFF	TGTGCCAGCAGTTTGGGGGGGGCCGGATTCGGGGAGCTGTTTTTT
-	TRBV10-1	-	TRBJ1-2	CASSEFRSGSSEGYYGYTF	TGCGCCAGCAGTGAGTTTCGGTCGGGGAGTAGTGAAGGATACTATGGCTACACCTTC
TRBD1	TRBV6-2/TRBV6-3	few	TRBJ1-5	CASSRQGSNQPQHF	TGTGCCAGCAGCCGACAGGGGAGCAATCAGCCCCAGCATTTT
-	TRBV19	-	TRBJ1-1	CASSPLLPGRMNTEAFF	TGTGCCAGTAGCCCACTTCTTCCGGGACGGATGAACACTGAAGCTTTCTTT
-	TRBV30	-	TRBJ2-5	CASSPEADWTQYF	TGTGCCAGCAGCCCGGAGGCTGATTGGACCCAGTACTTC
TRBD1	TRBV27	-	TRBJ2-6	CASRDRDGGANVLTF	TGTGCCAGCAGGGACAGGGATGGTGGGGCCAACGTCCTGACTTTC
-	TRBV30	-	TRBJ1-4	CAWIFEGIRGKKLFF	TGTGCCTGGATTTTTGAAGGGATAAGAGGGAAAAAACTGTTTTTT
-	TRBV7-6	-	TRBJ2-3	CASSPNVAVPGTQYF	TGTGCCAGCAGCCCGAACGTGGCAGTGCCAGGTACGCAGTATTTT
TRBD1	TRBV7-2	few	TRBJ2-7	CASSLRRDRGLYEQYF	TGTGCCAGCAGCTTACGCCGAGACAGGGGTCTCTACGAGCAGTACTTC
TRBD2	TRBV9	-	TRBJ2-1	CASSAGGETVEQFF	TGTGCCAGCAGCGCGGGGGGGGAGACGGTAGAGCAGTTCTTC
TRBD2	TRBV13	-	TRBJ2-7	CASSPPGEGGEQYF	TGTGCCAGCAGCCCCCCTGGGGAGGGCGGCGAGCAGTACTTC
TRBD1	TRBV9	once	TRBJ1-6	CASSATGGLSSYNSPLHF	TGTGCCAGCAGCGCAACAGGGGGCCTGAGCTCCTATAATTCACCCCTCCACTTT
-	TRBV20-1	-	TRBJ1-6	CSARTQHGPLHF	TGCAGTGCAAGGACCCAGCATGGGCCCCTCCACTTT
TRBD2	TRBV5-1	few	TRBJ2-3	CASSLGSRLAVTDTQYF	TGCGCCAGCAGCTTGGGGTCTCGACTAGCGGTTACAGATACGCAGTATTTT
-	TRBV7-2	many	TRBJ2-7	CASSFEGPYEQYF	TGTGCCAGCAGCTTTGAGGGTCCCTACGAGCAGTACTTC